This paragraph reports one T cell receptor (beta chain). Its antigen is not known. Every isolated RNA sample was fully reverse transcribed, so sequencing captured expressed TCRB transcripts. Sequencing was performed with immunoSEQ multiplex PCR; in TCRdb, only in-frame clones are kept and a portion is missing. The sample consists of 250,000 to 300,000 clones, 24% of them appearing once. The data are from a study of beta chain features in type 1 diabetes. Study conclusions and caveats: Shortening of TCRB CDR3s, moderate but significant, appeared in all four CD4+ subsets of Type 1 diabetes patients.

The ends were cut back, 0 bases at V and 4 bases at J, with 5 bases in the middle. The CDR3 is made up of 13 amino acids. The V gene's germline CDR1 is SGDLS and CDR2 YYNGEE. The chain links TRBV9 to TRBJ2-1; no firm D call. This clonotype was sampled from a woman aged 25 to 39 with type 1 diabetes. The sample comprised naive CD4+ T cells from blood. CDR3 DNA sequence: TGTGCCAGCAGCGTAGAAGAGTACAATGAGCAGTTCTTC. As protein: CASSVEEYNEQFF.